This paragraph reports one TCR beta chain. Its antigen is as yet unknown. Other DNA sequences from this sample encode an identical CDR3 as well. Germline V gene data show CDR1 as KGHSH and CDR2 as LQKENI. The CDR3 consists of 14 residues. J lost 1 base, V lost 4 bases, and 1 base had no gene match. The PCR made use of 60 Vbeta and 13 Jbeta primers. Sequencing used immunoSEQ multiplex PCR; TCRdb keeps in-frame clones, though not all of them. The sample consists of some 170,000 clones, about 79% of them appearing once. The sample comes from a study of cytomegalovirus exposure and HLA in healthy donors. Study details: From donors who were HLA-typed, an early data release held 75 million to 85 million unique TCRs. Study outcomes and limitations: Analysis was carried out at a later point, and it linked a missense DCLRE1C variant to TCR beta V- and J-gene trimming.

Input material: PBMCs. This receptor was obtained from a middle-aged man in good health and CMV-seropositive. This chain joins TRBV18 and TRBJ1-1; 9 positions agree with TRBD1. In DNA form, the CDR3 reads TGTGCCAGCTCACGGGGACAGGGGAACACTGAAGCTTTCTTT. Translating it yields CASSRGQGNTEAFF.